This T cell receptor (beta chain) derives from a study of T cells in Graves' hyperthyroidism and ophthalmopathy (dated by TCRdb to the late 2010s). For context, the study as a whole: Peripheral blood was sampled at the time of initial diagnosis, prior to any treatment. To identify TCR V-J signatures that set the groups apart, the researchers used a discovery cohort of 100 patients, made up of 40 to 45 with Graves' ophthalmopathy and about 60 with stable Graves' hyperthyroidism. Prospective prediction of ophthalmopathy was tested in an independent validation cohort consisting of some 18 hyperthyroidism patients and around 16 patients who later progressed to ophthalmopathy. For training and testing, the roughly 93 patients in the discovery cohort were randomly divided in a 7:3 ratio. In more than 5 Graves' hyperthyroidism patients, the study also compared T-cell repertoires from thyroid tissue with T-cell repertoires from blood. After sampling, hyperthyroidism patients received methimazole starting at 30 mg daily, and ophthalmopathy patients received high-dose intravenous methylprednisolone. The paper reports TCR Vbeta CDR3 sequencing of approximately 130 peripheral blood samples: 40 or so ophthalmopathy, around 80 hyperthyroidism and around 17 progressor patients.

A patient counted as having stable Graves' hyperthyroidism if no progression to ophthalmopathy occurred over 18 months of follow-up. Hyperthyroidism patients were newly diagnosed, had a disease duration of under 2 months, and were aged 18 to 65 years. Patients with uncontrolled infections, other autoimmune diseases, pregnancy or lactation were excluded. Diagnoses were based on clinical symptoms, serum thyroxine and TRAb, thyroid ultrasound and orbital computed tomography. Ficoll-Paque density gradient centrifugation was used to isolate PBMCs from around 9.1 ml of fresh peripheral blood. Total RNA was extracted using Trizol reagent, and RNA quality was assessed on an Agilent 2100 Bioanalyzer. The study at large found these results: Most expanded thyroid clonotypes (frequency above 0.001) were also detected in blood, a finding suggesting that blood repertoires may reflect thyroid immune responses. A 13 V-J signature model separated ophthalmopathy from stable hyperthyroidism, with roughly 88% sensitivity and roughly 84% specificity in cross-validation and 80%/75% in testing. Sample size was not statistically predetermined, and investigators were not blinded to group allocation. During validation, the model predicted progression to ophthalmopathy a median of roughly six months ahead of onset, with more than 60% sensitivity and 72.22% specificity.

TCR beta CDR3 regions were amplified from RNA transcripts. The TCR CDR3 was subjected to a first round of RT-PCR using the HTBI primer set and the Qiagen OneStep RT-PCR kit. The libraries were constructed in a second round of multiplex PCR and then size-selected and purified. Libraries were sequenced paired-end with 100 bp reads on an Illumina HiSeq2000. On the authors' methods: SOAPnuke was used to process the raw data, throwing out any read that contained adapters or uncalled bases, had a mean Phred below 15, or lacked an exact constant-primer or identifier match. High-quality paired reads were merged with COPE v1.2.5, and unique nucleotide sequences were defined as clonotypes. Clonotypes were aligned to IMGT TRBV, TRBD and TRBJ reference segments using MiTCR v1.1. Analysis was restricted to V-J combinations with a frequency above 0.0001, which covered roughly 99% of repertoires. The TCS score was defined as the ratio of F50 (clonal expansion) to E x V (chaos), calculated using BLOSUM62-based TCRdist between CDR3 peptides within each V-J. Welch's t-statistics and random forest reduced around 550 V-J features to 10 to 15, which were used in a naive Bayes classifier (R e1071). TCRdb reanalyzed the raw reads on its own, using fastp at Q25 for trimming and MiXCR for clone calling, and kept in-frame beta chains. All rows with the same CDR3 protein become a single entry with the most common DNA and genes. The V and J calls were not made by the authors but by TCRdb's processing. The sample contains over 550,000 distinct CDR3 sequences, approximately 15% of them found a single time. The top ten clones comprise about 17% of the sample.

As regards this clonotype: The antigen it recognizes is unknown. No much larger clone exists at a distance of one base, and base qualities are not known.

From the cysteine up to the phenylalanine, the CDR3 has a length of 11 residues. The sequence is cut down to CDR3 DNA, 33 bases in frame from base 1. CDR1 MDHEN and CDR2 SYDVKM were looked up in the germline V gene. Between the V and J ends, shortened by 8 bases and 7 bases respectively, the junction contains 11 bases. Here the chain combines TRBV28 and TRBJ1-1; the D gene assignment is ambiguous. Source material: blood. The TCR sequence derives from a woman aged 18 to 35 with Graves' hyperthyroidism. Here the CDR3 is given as CASGVSGEAFF. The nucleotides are TGTGCCAGCGGAGTATCTGGTGAAGCTTTCTTT.